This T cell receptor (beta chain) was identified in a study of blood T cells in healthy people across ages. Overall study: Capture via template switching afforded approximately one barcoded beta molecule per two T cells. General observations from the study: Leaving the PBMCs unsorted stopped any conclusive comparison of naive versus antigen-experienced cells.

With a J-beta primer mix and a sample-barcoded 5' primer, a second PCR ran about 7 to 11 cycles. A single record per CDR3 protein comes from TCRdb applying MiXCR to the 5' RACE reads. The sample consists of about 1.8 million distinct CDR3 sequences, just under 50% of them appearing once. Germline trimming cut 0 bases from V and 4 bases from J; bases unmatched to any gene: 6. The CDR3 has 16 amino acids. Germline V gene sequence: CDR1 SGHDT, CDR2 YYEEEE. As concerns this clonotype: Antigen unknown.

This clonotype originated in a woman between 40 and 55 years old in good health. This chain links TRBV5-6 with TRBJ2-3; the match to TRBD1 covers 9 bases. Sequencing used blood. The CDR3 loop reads CASSLGTGVTPDTQYF. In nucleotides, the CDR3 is TGTGCCAGCAGCTTGGGGACAGGGGTAACCCCAGATACGCAGTATTTT.